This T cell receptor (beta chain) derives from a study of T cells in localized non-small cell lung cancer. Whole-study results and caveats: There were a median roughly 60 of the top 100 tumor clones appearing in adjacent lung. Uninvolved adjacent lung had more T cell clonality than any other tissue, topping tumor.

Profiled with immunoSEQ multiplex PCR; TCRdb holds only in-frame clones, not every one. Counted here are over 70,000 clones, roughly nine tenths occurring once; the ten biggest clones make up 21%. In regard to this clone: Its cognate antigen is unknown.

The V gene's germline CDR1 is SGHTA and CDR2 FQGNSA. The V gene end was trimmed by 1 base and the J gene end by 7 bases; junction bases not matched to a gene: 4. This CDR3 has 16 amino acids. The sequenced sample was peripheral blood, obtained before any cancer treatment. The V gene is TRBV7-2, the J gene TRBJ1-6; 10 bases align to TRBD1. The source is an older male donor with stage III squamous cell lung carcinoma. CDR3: CASSLGTGGSNSPLHF. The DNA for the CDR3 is TGTGCCAGCAGCTTAGGGACAGGGGGTTCGAATTCACCCCTCCACTTT.